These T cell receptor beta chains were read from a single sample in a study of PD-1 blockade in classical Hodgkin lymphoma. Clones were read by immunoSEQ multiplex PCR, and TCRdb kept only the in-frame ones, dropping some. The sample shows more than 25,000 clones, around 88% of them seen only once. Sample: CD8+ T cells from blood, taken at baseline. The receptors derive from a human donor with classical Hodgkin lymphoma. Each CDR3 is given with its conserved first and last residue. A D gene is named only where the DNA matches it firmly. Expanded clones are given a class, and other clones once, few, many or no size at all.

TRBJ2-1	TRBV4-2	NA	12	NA	TGTGCCAGCAGCCAAGAGGGGACTGAGCAGTTCTTC	CASSQEGTEQFF
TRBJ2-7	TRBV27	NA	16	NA	TGTGCCAGCAGTGTATCACAGGGCATAGAGTCCTACGAGCAGTACTTC	CASSVSQGIESYEQYF
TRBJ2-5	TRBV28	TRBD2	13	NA	TGTGCCAGCAGACTAGCGGGAGGAGAGACCCAGTACTTC	CASRLAGGETQYF
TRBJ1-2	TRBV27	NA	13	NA	TGTGCCAGCAGGGGGGGAGCTAACTATGGCTACACCTTC	CASRGGANYGYTF
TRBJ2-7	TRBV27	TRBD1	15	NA	TGTGCCAGCAGTCCTGGGACAGGGGGTGCCTACGAGCAGTACTTC	CASSPGTGGAYEQYF
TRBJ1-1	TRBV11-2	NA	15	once	TGTGCCAGCAGCTTAGGGTTCTTGGGGGGAACTGAAGCTTTCTTT	CASSLGFLGGTEAFF
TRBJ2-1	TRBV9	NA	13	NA	TGTGCCAGCAGCGTAGGGTCGGCAAATGAGCAGTTCTTC	CASSVGSANEQFF
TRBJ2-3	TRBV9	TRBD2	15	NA	TGTGCCAGCAGCGGTAGCGGGAGAGGGGCAGATACGCAGTATTTT	CASSGSGRGADTQYF
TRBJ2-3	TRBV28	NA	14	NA	TGTGCCAGCAGTTTATCCAGTAGCACAGATACGCAGTATTTT	CASSLSSSTDTQYF
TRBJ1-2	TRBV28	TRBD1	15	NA	TGTGCCAGCAGTTCACCGGGACAGGGAAGTGTTGGCTACACCTTC	CASSSPGQGSVGYTF
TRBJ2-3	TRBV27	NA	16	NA	TGTGCCAGCAGTGCGACAGCAATGACACCCCCAGATACGCAGTATTTT	CASSATAMTPPDTQYF
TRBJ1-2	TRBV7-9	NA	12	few	TGTGCCAGCAGCCACGTCGGACTGGGCTACACCTTC	CASSHVGLGYTF
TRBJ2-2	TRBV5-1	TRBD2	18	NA	TGCGCCAGCAGCCCTACGGGACTAGCGGGGGAGAACACCGGGGAGCTGTTTTTT	CASSPTGLAGENTGELFF
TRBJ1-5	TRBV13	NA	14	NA	TGTGCCAGCAGCTCTCGAGGGGGGAATCAGCCCCAGCATTTT	CASSSRGGNQPQHF
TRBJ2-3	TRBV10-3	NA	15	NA	TGTGCCATCACTCCGGGACCAGGGGACACAGATACGCAGTATTTT	CAITPGPGDTDTQYF
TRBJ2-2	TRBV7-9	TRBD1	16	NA	TGTGCCAGCAGCTCTCCGGGACAGGGCAACACCGGGGAGCTGTTTTTT	CASSSPGQGNTGELFF
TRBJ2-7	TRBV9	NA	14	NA	TGTGCCAGCAGCCCCGGCGACAGGAACTACGAGCAGTACTTC	CASSPGDRNYEQYF
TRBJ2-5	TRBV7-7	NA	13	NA	TGTGCCAGCAGCTTATCCCTACAAGAGACCCAGTACTTC	CASSLSLQETQYF
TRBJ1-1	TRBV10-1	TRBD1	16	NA	TGCGCCATACTGGACAGGGGGGTCGAGGGTGACACTGAAGCTTTCTTT	CAILDRGVEGDTEAFF
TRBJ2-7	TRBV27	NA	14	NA	TGTGCCAGCAGCACATCCGCGGGCGGATACGAGCAGTACTTC	CASSTSAGGYEQYF
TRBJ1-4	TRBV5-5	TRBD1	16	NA	TGTGCCAGCAGCTCGGGACAGGGGGGCACTAATGAAAAACTGTTTTTT	CASSSGQGGTNEKLFF
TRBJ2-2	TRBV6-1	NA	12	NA	TGTGCCAGCGGGGGAGCTCCCGGGGAGCTGTTTTTT	CASGGAPGELFF
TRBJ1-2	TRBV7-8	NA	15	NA	TGTGCCAGCAGCCCAGTCGGTGACAGACACTATGGCTACACCTTC	CASSPVGDRHYGYTF
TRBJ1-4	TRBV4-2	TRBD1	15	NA	TGTGCCAGCAGCCCCGGGACAGGGGGGAGTGAAAAACTGTTTTTT	CASSPGTGGSEKLFF
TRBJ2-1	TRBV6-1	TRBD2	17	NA	TGTGCCAGCAGTGCCACTAGCGTCGGCAGATCCTACAATGAGCAGTTCTTC	CASSATSVGRSYNEQFF
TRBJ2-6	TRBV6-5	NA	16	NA	TGTGCCAGCAGTTACTCTACCCCCGGCTGGGCCAACGTCCTGACTTTC	CASSYSTPGWANVLTF
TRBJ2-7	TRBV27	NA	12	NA	TGTGCCAGCAGTTCAGGGGCTTACGAGCAGTACTTC	CASSSGAYEQYF
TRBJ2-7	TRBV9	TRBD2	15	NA	TGTGCCAGCAGCACGTCCGGGACTAGCTCCTACGAGCAGTACTTC	CASSTSGTSSYEQYF
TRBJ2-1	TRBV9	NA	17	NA	TGTGCCAGCAGCGTAGCCGGGGGCGGGGGCTCCTACAATGAGCAGTTCTTC	CASSVAGGGGSYNEQFF
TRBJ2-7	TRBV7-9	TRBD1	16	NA	TGTGCCAGCAGCCCTAGACAGGGCGTGGGCGTCTACGAGCAGTACTTC	CASSPRQGVGVYEQYF
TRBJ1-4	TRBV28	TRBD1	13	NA	TGTGCCAGCAGTCCAGGGGGCCGGGAAAAACTGTTTTTT	CASSPGGREKLFF
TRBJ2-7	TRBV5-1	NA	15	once	TGCGCCAGCAGCTTGCGGCGGGAAACATCCTACGAGCAGTACTTC	CASSLRRETSYEQYF
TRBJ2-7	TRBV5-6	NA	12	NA	TGTGCCAGCAGCTTGGAATACTACGAGCAGTACTTC	CASSLEYYEQYF
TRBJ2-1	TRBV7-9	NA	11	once	TGTTCTAGCGCGAAAGGTAATGAGCAGTTCTTC	CSSAKGNEQFF
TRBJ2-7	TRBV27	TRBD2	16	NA	TGTGCCAGCAGACCGAAGGCTAGCGGGACCATCTACGAGCAGTACTTC	CASRPKASGTIYEQYF
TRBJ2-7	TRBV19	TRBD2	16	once	TGTGCCAGTAGTATAGATCTTAGCGGGACTACCTACGAGCAGTACTTC	CASSIDLSGTTYEQYF
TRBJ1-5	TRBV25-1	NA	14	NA	TGTGCCAGCAGCCCTACGGACCCCGGTCAGCCCCAGCATTTT	CASSPTDPGQPQHF
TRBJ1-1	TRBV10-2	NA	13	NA	TGCGCCAGCAGTGTGAAGTGGAACACTGAAGCTTTCTTT	CASSVKWNTEAFF
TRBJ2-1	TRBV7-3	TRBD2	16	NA	TGTGCCAGCAGCTTAAGACTAGCGAACTCCTACAATGAGCAGTTCTTC	CASSLRLANSYNEQFF
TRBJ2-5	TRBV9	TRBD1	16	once	TGTGCCAGCAGCCCCAGACAGGGGTTGGGGTTAGAGACCCAGTACTTC	CASSPRQGLGLETQYF
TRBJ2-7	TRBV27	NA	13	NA	TGTGCCAGCAGTCCCGGGGCTTCCTACGAGCAGTACTTC	CASSPGASYEQYF
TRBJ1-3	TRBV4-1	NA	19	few	TGCGCCAGCAGCCAAGATGGGAAGGGCCCCGACTACTCTGGAAACACCATATATTTT	CASSQDGKGPDYSGNTIYF
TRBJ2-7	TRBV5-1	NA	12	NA	TGCGCCAGCAGCTTGGGGGCCAACGAGCAGTACTTC	CASSLGANEQYF
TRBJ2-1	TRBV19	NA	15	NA	TGTGCCAGTAGAGACCAGTCCATCTCTCTCGATGAGCAGTTCTTC	CASRDQSISLDEQFF
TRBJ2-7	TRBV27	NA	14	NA	TGTGCCAGCAGAGGGGCAGGGTCAGTCTACGAGCAGTACTTC	CASRGAGSVYEQYF
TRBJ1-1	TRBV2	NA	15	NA	TGTGCCAGCAAGGGTTCTAGGACAGTGAACACTGAAGCTTTCTTT	CASKGSRTVNTEAFF
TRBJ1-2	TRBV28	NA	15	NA	TGTGCCAGCAGTTATGGGGGAGACAGAGCCTATGGCTACACCTTC	CASSYGGDRAYGYTF
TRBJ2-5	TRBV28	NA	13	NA	TGTGCCAGCAGTTCGGGGGCCCCAGAGACCCAGTACTTC	CASSSGAPETQYF
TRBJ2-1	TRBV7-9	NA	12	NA	TGTGCCAGCAGCCCCGAATACAATGAGCAGTTCTTC	CASSPEYNEQFF
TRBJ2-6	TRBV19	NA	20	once	TGTGCCAGTACCGAATTCCAAAGGTTGGCACAGAGCTCTGGGGCCAACGTCCTGACTTTC	CASTEFQRLAQSSGANVLTF